One and the same sample provided the 26 T cell receptor beta chains below, sequenced in a study of chemoradiotherapy in HPV16-positive cancers. The method was immunoSEQ multiplex PCR; TCRdb's version includes in-frame clones alone and lacks a portion of them. The data contain around 16,000 clones, about three quarters of them singletons. This sample was taken from a patient who underwent chemoradiotherapy. Receptor source: a human donor with HPV-associated anogenital cancer.

The genes are TRBV5-4 and TRBJ2-2; D unclear. The germline CDR1 and CDR2 sequences are SGHNT and YYREEE (reference sequence). V lost 5 bases and J 1 base, leaving 9 bases between the germline ends. The CDR3 covers 14 residues. Written as DNA, the CDR3 is TGTGCCAGCAGGCCAACAGTGAACACCGGGGAGCTGTTTTTT. Encoded protein: CASRPTVNTGELFF.

This chain links TRBV6-5 with TRBJ1-2; tentative D call: TRBD1 (5 bases). The V end was cut by 6 bases, the J end by 2 bases, with 10 bases between. Germline assignment: CDR1 MNHEY and CDR2 SVGAGI. The CDR3 has 13 amino acids. The CDR3, as DNA: TGTGCCAGCAGGACAGATTTAAACTATGGCTACACCTTC. It specifies CASRTDLNYGYTF.

This chain links TRBV7-9 with TRBJ2-5; TRBD1 is a possible D gene (5 bases). Germline CDR1 SEHNR, CDR2 FQNEAQ (reference sequence). Trimming left V 5 bases short and J 1 base short, with 11 bases between. This CDR3 has 14 residues. This CDR3 is CASSPQVIQETQYF. In nucleotides, the CDR3 is TGTGCCAGCAGCCCACAGGTTATCCAAGAGACCCAGTACTTC.

This chain connects TRBV7-2 to TRBJ1-1, with 7 bases identical to TRBD1. Germline CDR1 and CDR2: SGHTA and FQGNSA. J lost 4 bases, V lost 2 bases, and 16 bases had no gene match. This CDR3 has 18 amino acids. The DNA of the CDR3 is TGTGCCAGCAGCTTAAGTCCCGGGACAGTGGGCCGATCCACTGAAGCTTTCTTT. Its translation: CASSLSPGTVGRSTEAFF.

The CDR3 sequence: CASSYRGGRRKTQYF. For the CDR3, the DNA is TGTGCCAGCAGTTATCGGGGGGGTAGGCGAAAGACCCAGTACTTC. This rearrangement joins TRBV6-5 to TRBJ2-5; TRBD2 matches 8 bases. Germline loops: CDR1 MNHEY, CDR2 SVGAGI. With V trimmed by 3 bases and J by 6 bases, 9 bases remained unmatched. The CDR3 runs to 15 residues.

The chain joins TRBV6-1 to TRBJ2-3; D is undetermined. V lost 0 bases and J lost 3, with 10 bases in between. CDR1 and CDR2 (germline): MNHNS, SASEGT. The CDR3 is 15 amino acids. CDR3 loop: CASSEAGGRTDTQYF. The CDR3 coding sequence is TGTGCCAGCAGTGAAGCCGGTGGGCGGACAGATACGCAGTATTTT.

This clone was observed a single time. The CDR3 nucleotides are TGTGCCAGCAGCGAAGGATCAGGGGCTAGGGAGACCCAGTACTTC. This gives the protein CASSEGSGARETQYF. V usage is TRBV9 and J usage is TRBJ2-5, with a possible D match to TRBD1 (6 bases). Germline CDR1 is SGDLS and CDR2 is YYNGEE. Trimming cost V 3 bases and J 5 bases, with 17 bases left between them. This CDR3 has 15 amino acids.

This clone came up once. The V gene is TRBV6-1, the J gene TRBJ1-1, with 7 nucleotides matching TRBD1. Trimming at V came to 7 bases and at J to 5 bases, leaving 10 bases not matched to a gene. The germline CDR1 and CDR2 sequences are MNHNS and SASEGT. This CDR3 has 14 amino acids. The CDR3 loop is CASTSRDSWTEAFF. The CDR3 DNA follows: TGTGCCAGCACCTCCAGGGACAGTTGGACTGAAGCTTTCTTT.

CDR3 sequence reads: CASSPNVDTQYF. The CDR3 bases are TGTGCCAGCAGCCCGAATGTGGATACGCAGTATTTT. The chain joins TRBV7-2 to TRBJ2-3, with D uncertain. The V end was cut by 5 bases, the J end by 6 bases, with 9 bases between. This CDR3 is 12 amino acids long. Germline CDR1 reads SGHTA; CDR2 reads FQGNSA.

In its sample, this clone was seen a few times. This chain links TRBV6-6 with TRBJ1-5, with D perhaps matching TRBD1 (6 bases). The V and J ends lost 7 bases and 6 bases respectively, with 22 bases between them. The CDR3 has 16 amino acids. Germline lookup yields CDR1 MNHNY and CDR2 SVGAGI (reference sequence). CDR3 sequence reads: CASKGPSLGGVQPQHF. The CDR3, as DNA: TGTGCCAGCAAGGGCCCAAGCCTAGGGGGAGTTCAGCCCCAGCATTTT.

This clone was observed a few times. The CDR3: CASSRGSEAFF. As DNA, the CDR3 is TGTGCCAGCAGCAGGGGGTCTGAAGCTTTCTTT. The chain combines TRBV7-8 with TRBJ1-1, with D possibly being TRBD1 (6 bases). Trimming took 5 bases from V and 6 from J, leaving 7 bases between them. The CDR3 length is 11 residues. The germline CDR1 and CDR2 sequences are SGHVS and FQNEAQ. Supplemented by reference TRBV7-8 and TRBJ1-1, the full variable domain reads GAGVSQSPRYKVAKRGQDVALRCDPISGHVSLFWYQQALGQGPEFLTYFQNEAQLDKSGLPSDRFFAERPEGSVSTLKIQRTQQEDSAVYLCASSRGSEAFFGQGTRLTVV.

The V and J genes are TRBV2 and TRBJ2-4, with D perhaps given as TRBD1 or TRBD2 (5 bases each). CDR1 is SNHLY, CDR2 FYNNEI, per germline. CDR3 size: 15 residues. Trimming took off 8 bases at V and 3 bases at J, with 17 bases between the two ends. CDR3 DNA sequence: TGTGCCAGCGGGGCCCAATCCCGGGGCAAAAACATTCAGTACTTC. Translation: CASGAQSRGKNIQYF. Full variable domain (remainder filled in from reference TRBV2 and TRBJ2-4): EPEVTQTPSHQVTQMGQEVILRCVPISNHLYFYWYRQILGQKVEFLVSFYNNEISEKSEIFDDQFSVERPDGSNFTLKIRSTKLEDSAMYFCASGAQSRGKNIQYFGAGTRLSVL.

The rearrangement links TRBV28 to TRBJ2-7; 7 nucleotides line up with TRBD2. Losses at the gene ends were 4 bases for V and 4 bases for J; bases not matched to a gene: 10. CDR1 MDHEN and CDR2 SYDVKM come from the germline V gene. This CDR3 region has 15 residues. The CDR3 nucleotides read TGTGCCAGCAGTTCACCCCCGGGGGGACTATACGAGCAGTACTTC. Translation: CASSSPPGGLYEQYF.

This sequence joins TRBV4-1 and TRBJ2-7; 10 nucleotides agree with TRBD2. V lost 3 bases, J lost 0 bases, and 11 bases stayed unmatched. Germline V CDR1 and CDR2: MGHRA, YSYEKL. The CDR3 has 18 amino acids. CDR3 DNA sequence: TGCGCCAGCAGCCACCCGAATAGCGGGGGGACGAACTCCTACGAGCAGTACTTC. It encodes CASSHPNSGGTNSYEQYF.

The rearrangement uses TRBV5-1 and TRBJ1-1; no reliable D call. The CDR3 runs to 13 residues. Germline CDR1 and CDR2: SGHRS and YFSETQ. The V and J ends lost 0 bases and 0 bases respectively, with 3 bases between them. CDR3 loop: CASSLEVNTEAFF. DNA for the CDR3: TGCGCCAGCAGCTTGGAAGTGAACACTGAAGCTTTCTTT.

This clone was detected once. This rearrangement joins TRBV27 to TRBJ1-3; the D gene is possibly TRBD1 (6 bases). Per germline, CDR1 MNHEY and CDR2 SMNVEV (reference sequence). The V and J ends lost 6 bases and 2 bases respectively, with 14 bases between them. This CDR3 comprises 15 residues. CDR3 region: CASRPRAGAGNTIYF. In nucleotides, the CDR3 is TGTGCCAGCAGACCTAGGGCAGGGGCTGGAAACACCATATATTTT.

This rearrangement joins TRBV5-6 to TRBJ1-6; tentatively, D is TRBD1 (5 bases). With 0 bases removed from V and 10 bases from J, the gap between germline ends came to 11 bases. Germline V gene lookup returns CDR1 SGHDT and CDR2 YYEEEE. The CDR3 covers 14 residues. The CDR3 nucleotides are TGTGCCAGCAGCTTGGGGACACCCGTCTCACCCCTCCACTTT. It translates to CASSLGTPVSPLHF.

Written as DNA, the CDR3 is TGTGCCAGCATCGGGGCGGGGGAAGATACGCAGTATTTT. Encoded protein: CASIGAGEDTQYF. V usage is TRBV2 and J usage is TRBJ2-3, with 7 nucleotides matching TRBD2. The CDR3 runs to 13 residues. Germline CDR1 reads SNHLY; CDR2 reads FYNNEI. V trimming: 7 bases; J trimming: 5 bases; junction bases outside the gene matches: 6.

This clone was seen a handful of times. This chain links TRBV6-5 with TRBJ1-5; 7 bases are shared with TRBD1. The V gene end was trimmed by 9 bases and the J gene end by 6 bases; junction bases not matched to a gene: 14. This CDR3 comprises 15 residues. Per the germline V gene, CDR1 is MNHEY and CDR2 is SVGAGI. The CDR3 spells CARTHRQGLFQPQHF. The CDR3, as DNA: TGTGCCAGGACACACAGACAGGGTTTGTTTCAGCCCCAGCATTTT.

The chain carries TRBV25-1 and TRBJ1-6; TRBD1 matches 10 bases. Looked up from germline, CDR1 is MGHDK and CDR2 is SYGVNS. The CDR3 is made up of 15 amino acids. With V trimmed by 1 base and J by 8 bases, 2 bases remained unmatched. The CDR3 DNA reads TGTGCCAGCAGTGAATCAGGGACAGGGGATTCACCCCTCCACTTT. Amino acid sequence: CASSESGTGDSPLHF.

This clone was counted a few times. Here the CDR3 reads CASSLYRGRGPQHF. Here the CDR3 DNA reads TGTGCCAGCAGCTTGTACAGGGGCCGGGGGCCCCAGCATTTT. V gene TRBV5-6 combines with J gene TRBJ1-5; TRBD1 aligns across 7 bases. The CDR3 runs 14 residues. Trimming cost V 1 base and J 9 bases; bases outside gene matches: 7. Germline assignment: CDR1 SGHDT and CDR2 YYEEEE.

The sample holds one count of this clone. The chain employs TRBV6-5 and TRBJ1-2, with D uncertain. V lost 0 bases and J 2 bases, leaving 4 bases between the germline ends. The CDR3 totals 13 residues. The germline CDR1 and CDR2 sequences are MNHEY and SVGAGI. The CDR3 loop is CASSYSQNYGYTF. The CDR3 DNA reads TGTGCCAGCAGTTACTCCCAAAACTATGGCTACACCTTC.

V is TRBV5-1 and J is TRBJ1-6; 9 bases map to TRBD1. CDR1 and CDR2 from the germline V gene are SGHRS and YFSETQ. This CDR3 contains 17 residues. Losses at the gene ends were 1 base for V and 7 bases for J; bases not matched to a gene: 9. The CDR3, as DNA: TGCGCCAGCAGCTTGACGGCGGGGACAGGGAGAAATTCACCCCTCCACTTT. Translated: CASSLTAGTGRNSPLHF.

The rearrangement joins TRBV7-9 to TRBJ2-2; 10 bases are shared with TRBD2. CDR3 length equals 17 residues. CDR1 is SEHNR and CDR2 is FQNEAQ in the germline V gene (reference sequence). The trim removed 3 bases at V and 0 bases at J, leaving 4 bases unmatched. The CDR3 region has the DNA TGTGCCAGCAGCTTGATACTAGCGGGATCGAACACCGGGGAGCTGTTTTTT. This codes for CASSLILAGSNTGELFF. Using reference TRBV7-9 and TRBJ2-2 for the parts outside the CDR3, the full variable domain is DTGVSQNPRHKITKRGQNVTFRCDPISEHNRLYWYRQTLGQGPEFLTYFQNEAQLEKSRLLSDRFSAERPKGSFSTLEIQRTEQGDSAMYLCASSLILAGSNTGELFFGEGSRLTVL.

This clone occurred a few times. The V call is TRBV9, the J call TRBJ2-2; D uncertain. CDR3 length: 13 amino acids. From germline, CDR1 is SGDLS and CDR2 YYNGEE. V dropped 4 bases and J dropped 4 bases, with 8 bases sitting between them. This chain's CDR3 is CASSQLATGELFF. CDR3 in DNA: TGTGCCAGCAGCCAACTGGCCACCGGGGAGCTGTTTTTT.

The V and J genes are TRBV9 and TRBJ2-3; TRBD2 matches 7 bases. CDR1 is SGDLS, CDR2 YYNGEE, per germline. V shed 0 bases and J 1 base; nucleotides not matched to a gene: 5. The CDR3 consists of 16 residues. The CDR3 region is CASSVGPSGRTDTQYF. The CDR3 nucleotides read TGTGCCAGCAGCGTAGGGCCTAGCGGACGCACAGATACGCAGTATTTT.